The entry below describes one T cell receptor beta chain. The sample holds many counts of this clonotype. There is no known antigen for this receptor. No base qualities exist here, and no much larger clone lies one base off it. The sample is drawn from a study of T cells after yellow fever vaccination (dated by TCRdb to about 2019). In terms of the full investigation: Libraries from fractions with low cell numbers were prepared with the SMART-Seq v4 Ultra Low Input RNA kit. Two healthy male donors, one aged 18 to 30 and one aged 30 to 40 years, made up the cohort. Blood was drawn at multiple timepoints before and after primary and secondary immunization, with bulk PBMC replicates and cell subsets isolated. To track T-cell clones before and after primary and booster YFV17D yellow fever vaccination, bulk TCR alpha and beta repertoires were sequenced longitudinally. Study-level results and caveats: Most clones expanded after primary vaccination were re-detected after the booster (almost 98% of CD4 and 80% to 90% of CD8), suggesting broad memory maintenance. Because the study included only a couple of donors, the extent to which the findings can be generalized is limited. Because abundant contaminating clonotypes from the bulk population could be contained in FACS-sorted repertoires, computational filtering was required. A small share of clonotypes was detected in both CD4 and CD8 compartments, with the overlap likely arising from convergent recombination. The secondary T-cell response was found to be weaker but faster than the primary response, with a peak reached on day 5 rather than on day 15.

TCR cDNA was synthesized by 5'RACE template switching, through which a universal primer site and unique molecular identifiers were introduced. Priming of cDNA synthesis was performed from both the TCR alpha and TCR beta constant segments. Library amplification involved two PCR steps, and the second step added sample barcodes and sequencing adapters. Sequencing of libraries was performed on Illumina HiSeq 2500 (2x100 bp) or NovaSeq (2x150 bp). Per the authors' processing: Reads were demultiplexed and collapsed into UMI consensus sequences with MIGEC, and V(D)J alignment was performed with MiXCR. Vaccine-responding clonotypes were defined with edgeR using replicate PBMC samples, requiring FDR below 0.01 and a log2 fold change above 5 up to day 15. Each bulk clonotype received a CD4 or CD8 identity based on whether the sequenced CD4 or CD8 repertoire contained that clonotype at higher abundance. In TCRdb, the public reads were trimmed at Q25 with fastp and aligned with MiXCR, with productive beta chains retained. One record per CDR3 amino acid sequence lists the most common genes and DNA. The V and J calls follow TCRdb's processing rather than the paper's. Present in this sample are under 250,000 distinct CDR3 sequences, 6.9% of which were seen just once. Of the sample, approximately 0.87% is held by the ten largest clones.

What the treatment or condition label conveys for this sample: live attenuated yellow fever vaccine strain. PBMCs were isolated from peripheral blood using a standard Ficoll-Paque protocol. Dynabeads CD4 and CD8 positive selection kits were used to isolate the CD4 and CD8 T-cell fractions. RNA was extracted with TriZol from bulk PBMCs, CD4 and CD8 fractions, and dextramer-positive and dextramer-negative fractions. This clonotype was sampled from a man aged 25 to 40 who received the YFV17D yellow fever vaccine. This specimen was CD4+ T cells sorted from PBMCs, taken 15 days after the yellow fever booster vaccination.

The CDR3 in this case is CASSYGTGGIHEQYF. The DNA sequence is as follows: TGTGCCAGCAGTTACGGAACAGGGGGAATCCACGAGCAGTACTTC. The chain is encoded by TRBV6-5 joined to TRBJ2-7; 8 central bases correspond to TRBD1. Counted from cysteine to phenylalanine, this CDR3 has 15 amino acids. Only the CDR3 DNA stays, 45 bases, in frame from base 1. From V the trimming removes 2 bases and from J it removes 5 bases, while the gene matches leave 8 bases of the junction unaccounted for. Reading the germline V gene gives CDR1 MNHEY and CDR2 SVGAGI.